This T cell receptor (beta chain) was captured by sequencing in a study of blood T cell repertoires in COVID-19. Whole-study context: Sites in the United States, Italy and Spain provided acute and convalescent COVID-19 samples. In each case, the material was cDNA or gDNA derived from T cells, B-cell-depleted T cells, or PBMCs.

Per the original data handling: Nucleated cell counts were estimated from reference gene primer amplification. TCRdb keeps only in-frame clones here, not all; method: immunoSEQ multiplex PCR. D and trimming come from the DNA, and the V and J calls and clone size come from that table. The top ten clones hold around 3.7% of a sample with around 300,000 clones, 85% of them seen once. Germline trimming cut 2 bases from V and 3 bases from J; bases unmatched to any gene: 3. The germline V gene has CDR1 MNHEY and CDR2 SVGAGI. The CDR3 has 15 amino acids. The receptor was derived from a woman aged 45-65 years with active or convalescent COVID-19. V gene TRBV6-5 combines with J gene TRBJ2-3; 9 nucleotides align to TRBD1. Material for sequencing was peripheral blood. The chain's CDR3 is CASSYPDRGTDTQYF. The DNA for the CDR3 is TGTGCCAGCAGTTACCCTGACAGGGGGACAGATACGCAGTATTTT.